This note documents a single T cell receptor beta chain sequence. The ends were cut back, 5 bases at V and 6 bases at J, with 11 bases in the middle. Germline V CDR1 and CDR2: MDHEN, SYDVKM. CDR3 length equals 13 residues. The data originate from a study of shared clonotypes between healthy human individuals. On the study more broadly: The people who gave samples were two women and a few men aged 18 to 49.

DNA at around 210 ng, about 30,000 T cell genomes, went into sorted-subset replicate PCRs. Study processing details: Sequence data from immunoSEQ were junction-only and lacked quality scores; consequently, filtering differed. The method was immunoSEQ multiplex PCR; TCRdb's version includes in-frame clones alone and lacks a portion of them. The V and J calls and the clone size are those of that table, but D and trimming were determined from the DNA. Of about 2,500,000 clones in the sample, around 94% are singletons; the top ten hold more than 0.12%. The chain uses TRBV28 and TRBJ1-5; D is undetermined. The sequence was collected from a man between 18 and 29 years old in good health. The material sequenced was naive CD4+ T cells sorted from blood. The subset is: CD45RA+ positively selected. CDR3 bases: TGTGCCAGCAGTCAGCGGGCGAGTCAGCCCCAGCATTTT. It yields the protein CASSQRASQPQHF.